This T cell receptor (beta chain) is drawn from a study of T cells after yellow fever vaccination. Whole-study findings and limits: Most primary-vaccination clones recurred post-booster (approximately 96% CD4, over 70% CD8). Within FACS-sorted repertoires, abundant clonotypes contaminating from the bulk population could be present.

This clonotype was observed at least ten times. No antigen is known for it. TCRdb redid the calling of the 5' RACE reads with MiXCR, one entry per CDR3 protein. Of about 400,000 distinct CDR3 sequences detected, more than 5.5% appear once; the ten largest clones hold approximately 15%. Sequenced here: PBMCs, sampled 5 days after the yellow fever booster vaccination. The sequence came from a man aged 30 to 39 who received the YFV17D yellow fever vaccine.

The CDR3 DNA sequence: TGTGCCAGCAGCTCCATCGAGGGGCAGGGGTGGGCCAAAAACATTCAGTACTTC. Translating gives CASSSIEGQGWAKNIQYF. The chain uses TRBV11-1 and TRBJ2-4; possibly TRBD1 for D (6 bases). The length of the CDR3 is 18 residues. CDR1 and CDR2 from the germline V gene are SGHAT and FQDESV (reference sequence). V lost 4 bases to trimming and J lost 1 base, with 20 bases between them.